These 14 T cell receptor beta chains originate from one sample sequenced in a study of Graves' ophthalmopathy and Graves' hyperthyroidism. The sequenced template was RNA, covering the TCR beta CDR3 region. First-round RT-PCR employed HTBI primers, with a second-round multiplex PCR after it. TCRdb reprocessed the multiplex PCR reads via MiXCR and lists one record per CDR3 protein. Of about 740,000 distinct CDR3 sequences in the sample, 40% were seen once. Input material: peripheral blood. The receptors stem from an adult man with Graves' ophthalmopathy.

V and J are TRBV29-1 and TRBJ2-5, with 10 bases lining up with TRBD1. The trim removed 6 bases at V and 2 bases at J, leaving 18 bases unmatched. The CDR3 runs to 18 residues. Germline V gives CDR1 SQVTM, CDR2 ANQGSEA. The DNA for the CDR3 is TGCAGCGTGGACGGGACAGGGGAGGACTCCGGGGAACAAGAGACCCAGTACTTC. It translates to CSVDGTGEDSGEQETQYF. The full variable domain, its missing parts supplied by reference TRBV29-1 and TRBJ2-5, is SAVISQKPSRDICQRGTSLTIQCQVDSQVTMMFWYRQQPGQSLTLIATANQGSEATYESGFVIDKFPISRPNLTFSTLTVSNMSPEDSSIYLCSVDGTGEDSGEQETQYFGPGTRLLVL.

This clonotype was recorded many times. The gene calls are TRBV2 and TRBJ1-3; maybe TRBD1 (6 bases). CDR1 is SNHLY, CDR2 FYNNEI, per germline. The CDR3 contains 15 residues. The V end lost 8 bases, the J end lost 4 bases, and 18 bases lay between the germline ends. CDR3 in amino acids: CASGERGLEGNTIYF. For the CDR3, the DNA is TGTGCCAGCGGAGAACGGGGGCTGGAAGGAAACACCATATATTTT. Using reference TRBV2 and TRBJ1-3 for the parts outside the CDR3, the full variable domain is EPEVTQTPSHQVTQMGQEVILRCVPISNHLYFYWYRQILGQKVEFLVSFYNNEISEKSEIFDDQFSVERPDGSNFTLKIRSTKLEDSAMYFCASGERGLEGNTIYFGEGSWLTVV.

A word on this clonotype: Just one base apart from a much larger clone, this may be a read error. V usage is TRBV7-2 and J usage is TRBJ2-6; tentative D call: TRBD1 (6 bases). Germline V gene sequence: CDR1 SGHTA, CDR2 FQGNSA. The CDR3 spans 15 residues. The CDR3 here is CASTFRGSGANALTF. CDR3 sequence (DNA): TGTGCCAGCACCTTCAGGGGCTCTGGGGCCAACGCCCTGACTTTC.

In regard to this clonotype: This may arise from a read error, as a much more abundant clone is one base away. The chain recombines TRBV10-3 with TRBJ2-5, with 10 bases lining up with TRBD1. The CDR3 contains 16 residues. CDR1 and CDR2 from the germline V gene are ENHRY and SYGVKD. This CDR3 reads CAISEGGQGVGEIQYF. CDR3 nucleotide sequence: TGTGCCATCAGTGAAGGAGGACAGGGGGTCGGGGAGATCCAGTACTTC.

The chain has TRBV20-1 and TRBJ2-7; 8 bases line up with TRBD1. The CDR3 sequence is 15 residues long. Trimming at V came to 5 bases and at J to 1 base, leaving 10 bases not matched to a gene. The germline CDR1 and CDR2 sequences are DFQATT and SNEGSKA (reference sequence). CDR3 in DNA: TGCAGTGCTGATAGCAGGACAGGGTTGTCCTACGAGCAGTACTTC. The encoded protein is CSADSRTGLSYEQYF.

The genes are TRBV2 and TRBJ1-1; D unresolved. The germline gives CDR1 SNHLY, CDR2 FYNNEI. Deletions cut 8 bases from V and 3 bases from J, with 19 bases between. The CDR3 runs 15 residues. CDR3 loop: CASSPLPAEDTEAFF. CDR3 nucleotides: TGTGCCAGCTCACCACTTCCAGCAGAGGACACTGAAGCTTTCTTT.

V gene TRBV25-1 combines with J gene TRBJ2-2; maybe TRBD1 (6 bases). Trimming took 6 bases from V and 5 from J, leaving 10 bases between them. CDR1 is MGHDK, CDR2 SYGVNS, per germline. The CDR3 covers 13 residues. DNA of the CDR3: TGTGCCAGCAGCCAAGGGGGAACCGGGGAGCTGTTTTTT. This encodes CASSQGGTGELFF.

Points on this clonotype: The junction departs from germline at one end; a sequencing error may be responsible. The chain has TRBV7-9 and TRBJ2-6; TRBD1 aligns across 11 bases. Germline lookup yields CDR1 SEHNR and CDR2 FQNEAQ (reference sequence). There are 14 residues in the CDR3. The CDR3 DNA reads as TGTGCCAGCAGCTGGGGGACAGGGGGCAACGTCCTGACTTTC. Its protein is CASSWGTGGNVLTF.

This sequence joins TRBV7-3 and TRBJ1-6; possibly TRBD1 for D (5 bases). The germline gives CDR1 SGHTA, CDR2 FQGTGA. Trimming cost V 6 bases and J 7 bases, with 7 bases left between them. The CDR3 contains 12 residues. In DNA, the CDR3 is TGTGCCAGCAGACGACAGAATTCACCCCTCCACTTT. As protein: CASRRQNSPLHF.

This chain uses TRBV2 with TRBJ1-2; unclear D gene. Trimming removed 3 bases from V and 4 bases from J, with 9 bases in between. CDR1 is SNHLY, CDR2 FYNNEI, per germline. The CDR3 loop spans 13 amino acids. This CDR3 reads CASSEVRAYGYTF. For the CDR3, the DNA is TGTGCCAGCAGTGAGGTCCGGGCCTATGGCTACACCTTC.

This rearrangement joins TRBV7-9 to TRBJ1-5, with D perhaps TRBD1 (5 bases). The CDR3 runs to 16 residues. Germline CDR1 and CDR2: SEHNR and FQNEAQ (reference sequence). Trimming left V 3 bases short and J 3 bases short, with 15 bases between. This chain's CDR3 is CASSLGGGMVNQPQHF. CDR3 DNA sequence: TGTGCCAGCAGCTTGGGGGGAGGGATGGTCAATCAGCCCCAGCATTTT.

Details on this clonotype: This may be a read error, as it is one base from a much larger clone. Here the CDR3 reads CAISEWGGDRSYEQCF. CDR3 bases: TGTGCCATCAGTGAGTGGGGGGGGGACCGCTCCTACGAGCAGTGCTTC. This chain joins TRBV2 and TRBJ2-7; 7 nucleotides match TRBD2. The CDR3 totals 16 residues. Germline lookup yields CDR1 SNHLY and CDR2 FYNNEI.

The chain uses TRBV29-1 and TRBJ1-2; D possibly corresponds to TRBD1 (6 bases). This CDR3 is 10 amino acids long. Germline V gene data show CDR1 as SQVTM and CDR2 as ANQGSEA. The CDR3 bases are TGCAGTCTGAACAGGGTTGGCTACACCTTC. Encoded protein: CSLNRVGYTF.

This clonotype was found a few times. One junction end does not reproduce the germline sequence, and a read error may be involved. This chain uses TRBV7-9 with TRBJ2-2; the D gene is possibly TRBD2 (5 bases). Per germline, CDR1 SEHNR and CDR2 FQNEAQ (reference sequence). The CDR3 extends over 16 amino acids. The chain's CDR3 is CASSPGRTANTGELFF. The CDR3 nucleotides are TGCGCCAGCAGCCCCGGACGGACTGCGAACACCGGGGAGCTGTTTTTT.